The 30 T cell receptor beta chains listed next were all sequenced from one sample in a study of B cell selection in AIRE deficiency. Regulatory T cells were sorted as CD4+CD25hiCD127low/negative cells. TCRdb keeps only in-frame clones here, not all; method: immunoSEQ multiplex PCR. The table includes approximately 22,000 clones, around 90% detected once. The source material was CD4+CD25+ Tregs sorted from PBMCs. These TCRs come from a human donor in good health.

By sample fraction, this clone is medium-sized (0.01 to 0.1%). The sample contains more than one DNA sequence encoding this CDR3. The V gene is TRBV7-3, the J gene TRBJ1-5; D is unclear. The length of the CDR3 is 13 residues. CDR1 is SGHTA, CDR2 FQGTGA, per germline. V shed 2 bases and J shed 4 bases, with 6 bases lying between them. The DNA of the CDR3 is TGTGCCAGCAGCTTAGACGGGAATCAGCCCCAGCATTTT. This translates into CASSLDGNQPQHF. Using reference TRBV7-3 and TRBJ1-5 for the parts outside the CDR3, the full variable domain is GAGVSQTPSNKVTEKGKYVELRCDPISGHTALYWYRQSLGQGPEFLIYFQGTGAADDSGLPNDRFFAVRPEGSVSTLKIQRTERGDSAVYLCASSLDGNQPQHFGDGTRLSIL.

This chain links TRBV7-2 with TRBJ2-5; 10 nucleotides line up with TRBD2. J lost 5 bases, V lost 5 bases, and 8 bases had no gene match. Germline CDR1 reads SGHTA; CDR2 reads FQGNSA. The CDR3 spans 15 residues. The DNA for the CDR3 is TGTGCCAGCAGCACATATAGCGGGGGGCCCGAGACCCAGTACTTC. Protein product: CASSTYSGGPETQYF.

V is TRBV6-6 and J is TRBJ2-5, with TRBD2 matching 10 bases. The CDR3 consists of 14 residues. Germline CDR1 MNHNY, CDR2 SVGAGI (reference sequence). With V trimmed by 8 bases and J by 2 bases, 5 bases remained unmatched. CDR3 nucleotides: TGTGCCAGCTGTTGGGGACTAGCGCAAGAGACCCAGTACTTC. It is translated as CASCWGLAQETQYF.

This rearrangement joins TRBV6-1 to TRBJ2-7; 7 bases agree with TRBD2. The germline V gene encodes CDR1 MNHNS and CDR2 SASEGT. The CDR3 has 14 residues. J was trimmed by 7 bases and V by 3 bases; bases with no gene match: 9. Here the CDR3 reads CASSEYRRTREQYF. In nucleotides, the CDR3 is TGTGCCAGCAGTGAGTACAGACGGACTAGGGAGCAGTACTTC.

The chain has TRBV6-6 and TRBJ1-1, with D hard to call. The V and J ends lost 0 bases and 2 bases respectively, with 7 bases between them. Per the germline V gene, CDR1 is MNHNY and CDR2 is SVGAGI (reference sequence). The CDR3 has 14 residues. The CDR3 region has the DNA TGTGCCAGCAGTTACTCGGGCATCAACACTGAAGCTTTCTTT. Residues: CASSYSGINTEAFF.

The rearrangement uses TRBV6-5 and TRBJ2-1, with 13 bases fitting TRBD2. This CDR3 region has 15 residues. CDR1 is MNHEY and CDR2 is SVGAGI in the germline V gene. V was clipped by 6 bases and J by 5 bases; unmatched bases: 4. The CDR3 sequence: CASRETSGGNNEQFF. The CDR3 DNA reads TGTGCCAGCAGGGAGACTAGCGGGGGGAACAATGAGCAGTTCTTC.

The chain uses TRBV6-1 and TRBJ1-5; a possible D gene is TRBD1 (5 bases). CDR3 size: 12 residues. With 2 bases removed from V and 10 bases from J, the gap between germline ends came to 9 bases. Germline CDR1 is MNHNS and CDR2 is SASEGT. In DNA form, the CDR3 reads TGTGCCAGCAGTGAACCAGGGAAACCCCAGCATTTT. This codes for CASSEPGKPQHF.

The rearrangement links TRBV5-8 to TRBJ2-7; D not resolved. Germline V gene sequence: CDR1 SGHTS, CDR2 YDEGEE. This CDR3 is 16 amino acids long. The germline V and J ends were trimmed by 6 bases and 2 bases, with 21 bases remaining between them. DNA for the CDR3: TGTGCCAGCACCTCGCTTAATTTATTGGGAACCTACGAGCAGTACTTC. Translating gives CASTSLNLLGTYEQYF. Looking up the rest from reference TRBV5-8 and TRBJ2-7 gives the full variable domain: EAGVTQSPTHLIKTRGQQATLRCSPISGHTSVYWYQQALGLGLQFLLWYDEGEERNRGNFPPRFSGRQFPNYSSELNVNALELEDSALYLCASTSLNLLGTYEQYFGPGTRLTVT.

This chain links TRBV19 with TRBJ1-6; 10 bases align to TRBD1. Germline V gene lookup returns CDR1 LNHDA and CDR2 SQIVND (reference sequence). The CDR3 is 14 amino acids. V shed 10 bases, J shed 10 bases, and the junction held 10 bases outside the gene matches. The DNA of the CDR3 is TGTGCCACCAGCGACAGGGGGCGAAACTCACCCCTCCACTTT. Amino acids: CATSDRGRNSPLHF. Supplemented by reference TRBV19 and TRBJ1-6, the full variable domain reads DGGITQSPKYLFRKEGQNVTLSCEQNLNHDAMYWYRQDPGQGLRLIYYSQIVNDFQKGDIAEGYSVSREKKESFPLTVTSAQKNPTAFYLCATSDRGRNSPLHFGNGTRLTVT.

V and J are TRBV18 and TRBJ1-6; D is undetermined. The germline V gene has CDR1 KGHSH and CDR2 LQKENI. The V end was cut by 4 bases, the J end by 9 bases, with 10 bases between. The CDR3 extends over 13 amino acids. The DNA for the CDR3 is TGTGCCAGCTCACAACTGGACGGTTCACCCCTCCACTTT. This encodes CASSQLDGSPLHF.

DNA for the CDR3: TGCGCCAGCAGCTTGAGTCATTCCTATAATTCACCCCTCCACTTT. Amino acid sequence: CASSLSHSYNSPLHF. V gene TRBV5-1 combines with J gene TRBJ1-6; unclear D gene. The length of the CDR3 is 15 residues. The ends were cut back, 1 base at V and 1 base at J, with 6 bases in the middle. Germline loops: CDR1 SGHRS, CDR2 YFSETQ. The variable domain in full, completed from reference TRBV5-1 and TRBJ1-6, reads KAGVTQTPRYLIKTRGQQVTLSCSPISGHRSVSWYQQTPGQGLQFLFEYFSETQRNKGNFPGRFSGRQFSNSRSEMNVSTLELGDSALYLCASSLSHSYNSPLHFGNGTRLTVT.

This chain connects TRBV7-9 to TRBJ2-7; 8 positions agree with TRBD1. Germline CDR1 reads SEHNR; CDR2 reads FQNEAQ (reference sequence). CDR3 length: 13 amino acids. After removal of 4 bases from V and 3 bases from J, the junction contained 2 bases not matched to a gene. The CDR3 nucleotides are TGTGCCAGCAGCTGGGACAGGAACTACGAGCAGTACTTC. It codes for CASSWDRNYEQYF.

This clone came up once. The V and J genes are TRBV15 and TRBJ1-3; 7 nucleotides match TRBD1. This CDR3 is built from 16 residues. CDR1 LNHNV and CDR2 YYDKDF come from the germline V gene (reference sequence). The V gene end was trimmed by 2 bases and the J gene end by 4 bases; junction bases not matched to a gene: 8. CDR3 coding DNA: TGTGCCACCAGCAGACGACAGGGTGGTACGGGAAACACCATATATTTT. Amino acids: CATSRRQGGTGNTIYF.

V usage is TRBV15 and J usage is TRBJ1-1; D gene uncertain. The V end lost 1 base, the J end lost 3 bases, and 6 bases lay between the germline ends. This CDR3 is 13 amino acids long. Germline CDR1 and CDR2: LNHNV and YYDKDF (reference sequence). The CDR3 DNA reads TGTGCCACCAGCAGAGGCCGGGACACTGAAGCTTTCTTT. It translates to CATSRGRDTEAFF.

CDR3 sequence: CASSPRGIRGGNEQFF. CDR3 sequence (DNA): TGTGCCAGCAGCCCGAGGGGGATTCGCGGCGGCAATGAGCAGTTCTTC. J is TRBJ2-1 and V is TRBV9; perhaps TRBD1 as D (6 bases). The CDR3 runs to 16 residues. The V gene lost 4 bases and the J gene lost 6 bases, with 20 bases spanning the gap. Germline loops: CDR1 SGDLS, CDR2 YYNGEE.

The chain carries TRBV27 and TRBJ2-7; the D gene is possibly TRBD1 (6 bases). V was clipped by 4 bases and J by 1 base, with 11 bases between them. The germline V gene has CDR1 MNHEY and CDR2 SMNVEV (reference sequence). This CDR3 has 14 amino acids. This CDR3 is CASSSDRMSYEQYF. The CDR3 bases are TGTGCCAGCAGTTCGGACAGAATGTCCTACGAGCAGTACTTC.

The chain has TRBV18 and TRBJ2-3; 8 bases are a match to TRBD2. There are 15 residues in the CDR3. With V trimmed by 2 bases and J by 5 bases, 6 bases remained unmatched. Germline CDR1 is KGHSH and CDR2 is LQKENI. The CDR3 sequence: CASSPSGRVGDTQYF. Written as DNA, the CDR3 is TGTGCCAGCTCACCAAGCGGGAGAGTTGGAGATACGCAGTATTTT.

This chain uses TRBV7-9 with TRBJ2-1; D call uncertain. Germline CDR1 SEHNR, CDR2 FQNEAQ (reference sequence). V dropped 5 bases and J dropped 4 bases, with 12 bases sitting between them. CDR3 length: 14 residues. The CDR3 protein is CASSHGIGYNEQFF. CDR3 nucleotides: TGTGCCAGCAGCCACGGTATCGGGTACAATGAGCAGTTCTTC.

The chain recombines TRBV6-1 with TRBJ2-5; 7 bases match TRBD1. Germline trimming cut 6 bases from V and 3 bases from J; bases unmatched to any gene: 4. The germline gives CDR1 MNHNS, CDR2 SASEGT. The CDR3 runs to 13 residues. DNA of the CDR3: TGTGCCAGCAGAACTGGACAGGAAGAGACCCAGTACTTC. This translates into CASRTGQEETQYF.

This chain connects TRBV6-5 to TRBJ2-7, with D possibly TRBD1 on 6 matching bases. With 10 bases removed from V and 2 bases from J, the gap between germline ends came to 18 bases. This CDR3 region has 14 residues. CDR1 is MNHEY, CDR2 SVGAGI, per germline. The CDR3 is CATQVLQGPYEQYF. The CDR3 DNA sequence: TGTGCCACCCAGGTCTTACAGGGACCCTACGAGCAGTACTTC.

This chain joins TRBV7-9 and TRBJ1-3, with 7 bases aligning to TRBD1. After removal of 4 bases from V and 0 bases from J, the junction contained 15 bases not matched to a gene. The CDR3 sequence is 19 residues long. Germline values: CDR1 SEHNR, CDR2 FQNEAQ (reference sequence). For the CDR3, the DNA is TGTGCCAGCAGCTGGATCTTTCGGGACAGCTTTTTCTCTGGAAACACCATATATTTT. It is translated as CASSWIFRDSFFSGNTIYF.

CDR3 sequence: CASSPTTGQGFGYTF. CDR3 sequence (DNA): TGTGCCAGCTCACCAACAACGGGACAGGGGTTTGGCTACACCTTC. The chain has TRBV18 and TRBJ1-2, with 10 bases lining up with TRBD1. The V gene end was trimmed by 2 bases and the J gene end by 7 bases; junction bases not matched to a gene: 7. The CDR3 runs to 15 residues. The germline CDR1 and CDR2 sequences are KGHSH and LQKENI.

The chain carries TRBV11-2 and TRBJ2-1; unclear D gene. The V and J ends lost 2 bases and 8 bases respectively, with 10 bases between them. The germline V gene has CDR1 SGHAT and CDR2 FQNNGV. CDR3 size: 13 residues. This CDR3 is CASSLWSVHEQFF. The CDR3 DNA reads TGTGCCAGCAGCTTATGGAGCGTTCATGAGCAGTTCTTC.

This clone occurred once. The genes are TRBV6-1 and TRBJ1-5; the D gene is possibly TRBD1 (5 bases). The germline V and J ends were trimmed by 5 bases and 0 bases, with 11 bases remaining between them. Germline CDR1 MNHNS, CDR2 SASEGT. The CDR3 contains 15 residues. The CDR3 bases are TGTGCCAGCAGTACGCGGGGGGTTAGCAATCAGCCCCAGCATTTT. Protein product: CASSTRGVSNQPQHF.

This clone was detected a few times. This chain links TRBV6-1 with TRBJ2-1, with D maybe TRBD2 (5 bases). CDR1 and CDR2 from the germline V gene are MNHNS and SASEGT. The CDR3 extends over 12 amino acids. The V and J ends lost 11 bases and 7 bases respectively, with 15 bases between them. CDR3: CAGSTRGNEQFF. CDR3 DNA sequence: TGTGCCGGGTCTACGAGAGGGAATGAGCAGTTCTTC.

CDR3 in amino acids: CASSYSSLNQWDEQYF. The CDR3, as DNA: TGTGCCAGCAGTTACTCCTCCCTTAACCAGTGGGACGAGCAGTACTTC. The rearrangement uses TRBV6-6 and TRBJ2-7; D gene ambiguous. Per germline, CDR1 MNHNY and CDR2 SVGAGI (reference sequence). The CDR3 sequence is 16 residues long. V dropped 0 bases and J dropped 5 bases, with 17 bases sitting between them.

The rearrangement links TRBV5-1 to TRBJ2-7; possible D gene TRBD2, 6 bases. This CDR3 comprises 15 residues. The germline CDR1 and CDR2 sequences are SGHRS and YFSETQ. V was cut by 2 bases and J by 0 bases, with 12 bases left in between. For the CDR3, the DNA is TGCGCCAGCAGCTTAAAAGCGGGTAGCTCCTACGAGCAGTACTTC. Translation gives CASSLKAGSSYEQYF.

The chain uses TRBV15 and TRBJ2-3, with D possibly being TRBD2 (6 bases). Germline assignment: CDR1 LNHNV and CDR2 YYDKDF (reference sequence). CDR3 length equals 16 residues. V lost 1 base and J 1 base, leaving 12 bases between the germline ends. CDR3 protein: CATSRGMGEGTDTQYF. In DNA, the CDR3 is TGTGCCACCAGCAGAGGCATGGGGGAGGGCACAGATACGCAGTATTTT.

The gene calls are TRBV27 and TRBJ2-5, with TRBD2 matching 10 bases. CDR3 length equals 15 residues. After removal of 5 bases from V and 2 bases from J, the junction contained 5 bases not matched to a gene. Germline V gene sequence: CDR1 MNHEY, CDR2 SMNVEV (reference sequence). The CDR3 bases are TGTGCCAGCAGTCCTACACTAGCGGGGCAAGAGACCCAGTACTTC. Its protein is CASSPTLAGQETQYF.

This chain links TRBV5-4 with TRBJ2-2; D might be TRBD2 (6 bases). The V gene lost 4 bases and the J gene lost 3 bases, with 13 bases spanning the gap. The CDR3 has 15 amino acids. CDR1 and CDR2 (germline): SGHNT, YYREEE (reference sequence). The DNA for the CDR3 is TGTGCCAGCAGCGCAGACAGACTAGACACCGGGGAGCTGTTTTTT. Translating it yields CASSADRLDTGELFF.